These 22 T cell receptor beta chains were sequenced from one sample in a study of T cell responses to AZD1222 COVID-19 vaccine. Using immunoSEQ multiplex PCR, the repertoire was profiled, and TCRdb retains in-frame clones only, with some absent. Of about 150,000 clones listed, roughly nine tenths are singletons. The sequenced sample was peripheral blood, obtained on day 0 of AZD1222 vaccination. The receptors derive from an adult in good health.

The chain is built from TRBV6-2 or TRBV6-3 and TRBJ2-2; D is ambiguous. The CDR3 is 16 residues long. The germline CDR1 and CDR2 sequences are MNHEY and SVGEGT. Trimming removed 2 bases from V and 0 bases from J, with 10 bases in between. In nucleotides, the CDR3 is TGTGCCAGCAGTTACGCCCTAGTTACGAACACCGGGGAGCTGTTTTTT. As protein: CASSYALVTNTGELFF.

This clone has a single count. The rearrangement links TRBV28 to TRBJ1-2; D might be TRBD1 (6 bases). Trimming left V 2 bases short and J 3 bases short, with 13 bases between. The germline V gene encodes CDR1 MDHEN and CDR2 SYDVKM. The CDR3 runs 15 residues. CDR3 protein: CASSLVRGSHYGYTF. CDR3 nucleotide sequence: TGTGCCAGCAGTTTAGTCAGGGGATCCCACTATGGCTACACCTTC.

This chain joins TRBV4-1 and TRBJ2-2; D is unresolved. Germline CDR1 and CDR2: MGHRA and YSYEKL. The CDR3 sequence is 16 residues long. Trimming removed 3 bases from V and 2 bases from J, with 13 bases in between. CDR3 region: CASSHDGWPNTGELFF. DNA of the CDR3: TGCGCCAGCAGCCACGATGGGTGGCCCAACACCGGGGAGCTGTTTTTT.

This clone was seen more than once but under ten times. The DNA of the CDR3 is TGCAGTGCTAGTATTGGTGGGATCTCGCATAAACCCACAGATACGCAGTATTTT. It is translated as CSASIGGISHKPTDTQYF. This rearrangement joins TRBV20-1 to TRBJ2-3; D not certain. The V end was cut by 3 bases, the J end by 2 bases, with 24 bases between. The V gene's germline CDR1 is DFQATT and CDR2 SNEGSKA (reference sequence). The CDR3 is made up of 18 amino acids.

The CDR3 loop is CASSLDYFGESEGYTF. CDR3 nucleotide sequence: TGTGCCAGCAGCTTAGACTATTTTGGGGAAAGTGAGGGCTACACCTTC. This rearrangement joins TRBV7-9 to TRBJ1-2; D is undetermined. CDR1 and CDR2 (germline): SEHNR, FQNEAQ (reference sequence). The CDR3 consists of 16 residues. V dropped 1 base and J dropped 8 bases, with 20 bases sitting between them.

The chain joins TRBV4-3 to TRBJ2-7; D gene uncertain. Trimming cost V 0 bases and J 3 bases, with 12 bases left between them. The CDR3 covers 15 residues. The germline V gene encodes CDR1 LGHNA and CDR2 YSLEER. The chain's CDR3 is CASSQDLEAYYEQYF. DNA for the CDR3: TGCGCCAGCAGCCAAGATCTTGAGGCTTACTACGAGCAGTACTTC.

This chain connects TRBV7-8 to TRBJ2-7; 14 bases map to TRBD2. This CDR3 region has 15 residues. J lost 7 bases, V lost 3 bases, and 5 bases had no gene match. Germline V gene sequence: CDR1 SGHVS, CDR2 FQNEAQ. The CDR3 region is CASSLRTSGRNEQYF. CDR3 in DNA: TGTGCCAGCAGCTTGAGGACTAGCGGGAGGAATGAGCAGTACTTC.

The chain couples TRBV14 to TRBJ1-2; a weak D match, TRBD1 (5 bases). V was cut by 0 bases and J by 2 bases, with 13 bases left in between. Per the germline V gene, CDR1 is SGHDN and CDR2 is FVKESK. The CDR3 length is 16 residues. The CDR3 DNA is TGTGCCAGCAGCCAAGACTATTGGGGACGGAACTATGGCTACACCTTC. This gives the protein CASSQDYWGRNYGYTF.

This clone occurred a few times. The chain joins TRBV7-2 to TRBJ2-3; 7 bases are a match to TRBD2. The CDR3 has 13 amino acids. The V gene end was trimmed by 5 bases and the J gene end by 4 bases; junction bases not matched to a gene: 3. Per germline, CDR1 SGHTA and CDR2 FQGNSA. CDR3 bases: TGTGCCAGCAGCATGACTAGCCCAGATACGCAGTATTTT. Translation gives CASSMTSPDTQYF.

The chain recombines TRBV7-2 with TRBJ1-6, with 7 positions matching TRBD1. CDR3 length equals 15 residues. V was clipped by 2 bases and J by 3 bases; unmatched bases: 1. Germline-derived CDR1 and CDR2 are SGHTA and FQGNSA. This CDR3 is CASSLNRGYNSPLHF. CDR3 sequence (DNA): TGTGCCAGCAGCTTAAACAGGGGCTATAATTCACCCCTCCACTTT.

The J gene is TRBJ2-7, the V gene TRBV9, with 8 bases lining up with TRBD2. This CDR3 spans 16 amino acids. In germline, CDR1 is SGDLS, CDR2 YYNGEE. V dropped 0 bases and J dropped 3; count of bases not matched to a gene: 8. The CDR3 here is CASSVAVSGTLYEQYF. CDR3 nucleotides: TGTGCCAGCAGCGTAGCAGTTAGCGGGACACTCTACGAGCAGTACTTC.

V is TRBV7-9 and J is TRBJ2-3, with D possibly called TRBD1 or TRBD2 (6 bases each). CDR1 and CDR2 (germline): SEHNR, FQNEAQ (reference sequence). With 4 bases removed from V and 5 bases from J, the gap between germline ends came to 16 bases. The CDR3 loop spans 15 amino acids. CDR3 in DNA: TGTGCCAGCAGCTCCTCCACGGGGGCCGAAGATACGCAGTATTTT. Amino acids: CASSSSTGAEDTQYF.

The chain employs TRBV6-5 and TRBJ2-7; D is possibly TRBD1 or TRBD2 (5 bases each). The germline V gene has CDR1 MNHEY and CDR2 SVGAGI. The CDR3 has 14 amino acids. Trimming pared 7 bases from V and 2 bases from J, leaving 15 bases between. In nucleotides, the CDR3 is TGTGCCAGCAAGGGGTCGGGGCACACCTACGAGCAGTACTTC. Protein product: CASKGSGHTYEQYF.

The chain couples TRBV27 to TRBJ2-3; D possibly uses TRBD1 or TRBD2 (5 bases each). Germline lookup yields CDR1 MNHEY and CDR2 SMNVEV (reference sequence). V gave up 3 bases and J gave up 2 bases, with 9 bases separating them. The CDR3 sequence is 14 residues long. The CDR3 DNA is TGTGCCAGCAGTTTTGGGGGTAACACAGATACGCAGTATTTT. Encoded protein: CASSFGGNTDTQYF.

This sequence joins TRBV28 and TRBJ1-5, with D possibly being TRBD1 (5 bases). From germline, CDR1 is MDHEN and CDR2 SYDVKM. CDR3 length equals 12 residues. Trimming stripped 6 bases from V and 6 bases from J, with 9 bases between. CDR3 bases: TGTGCCAGCAGGAGGGGAACTCAGCCCCAGCATTTT. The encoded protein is CASRRGTQPQHF.

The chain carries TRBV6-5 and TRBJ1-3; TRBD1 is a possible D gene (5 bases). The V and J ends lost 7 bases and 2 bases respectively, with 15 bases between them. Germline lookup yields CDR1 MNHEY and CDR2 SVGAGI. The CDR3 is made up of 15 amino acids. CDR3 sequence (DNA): TGTGCCAGCACCCCGGGTCCGGGACCTGGAAACACCATATATTTT. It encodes CASTPGPGPGNTIYF.

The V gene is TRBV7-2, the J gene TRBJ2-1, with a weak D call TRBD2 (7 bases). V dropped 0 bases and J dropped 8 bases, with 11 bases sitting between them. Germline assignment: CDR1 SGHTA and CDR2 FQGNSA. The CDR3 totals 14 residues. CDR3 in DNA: TGTGCCAGCAGCTTAGCTCAGGGGAGGGATGAGCAGTTCTTC. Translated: CASSLAQGRDEQFF.

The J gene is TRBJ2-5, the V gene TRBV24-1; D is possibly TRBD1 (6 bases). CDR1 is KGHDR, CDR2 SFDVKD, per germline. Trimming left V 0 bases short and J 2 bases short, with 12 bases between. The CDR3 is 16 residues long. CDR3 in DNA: TGTGCCACCAGTGATTTGGATGACAGGTTGCAAGAGACCCAGTACTTC. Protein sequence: CATSDLDDRLQETQYF.

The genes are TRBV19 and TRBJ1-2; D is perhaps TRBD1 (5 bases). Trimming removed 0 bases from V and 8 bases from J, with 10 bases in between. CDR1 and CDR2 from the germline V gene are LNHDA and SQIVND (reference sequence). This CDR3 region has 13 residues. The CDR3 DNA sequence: TGTGCCAGTAGTATAGACAGGGCCTACGGCTACACCTTC. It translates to CASSIDRAYGYTF.

The DNA of the CDR3 is TGTGCCAGCAGACAAACAGGGTCCTTTAATGAAAAACTGTTTTTT. It is translated as CASRQTGSFNEKLFF. V is TRBV28 and J is TRBJ1-4; maybe TRBD1 (6 bases). There are 15 residues in the CDR3. V was trimmed by 6 bases and J by 4 bases, leaving 15 bases between them. The germline V gene encodes CDR1 MDHEN and CDR2 SYDVKM.

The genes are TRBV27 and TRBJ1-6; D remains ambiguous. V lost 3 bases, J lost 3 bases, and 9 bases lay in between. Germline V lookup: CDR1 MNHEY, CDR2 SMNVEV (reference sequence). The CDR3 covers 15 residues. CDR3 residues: CASSLSEVYNSPLHF. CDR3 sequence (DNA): TGTGCCAGCAGTTTGTCGGAGGTCTATAATTCACCCCTCCACTTT.

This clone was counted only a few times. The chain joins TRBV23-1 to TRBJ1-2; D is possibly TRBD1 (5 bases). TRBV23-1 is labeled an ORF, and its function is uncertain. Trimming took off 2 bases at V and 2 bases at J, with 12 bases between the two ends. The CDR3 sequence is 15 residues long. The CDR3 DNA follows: TGCGCCAGCAGTCAACGGGGCAGGGAAAACTATGGCTACACCTTC. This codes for CASSQRGRENYGYTF.